A selection of T cell receptor beta chains follows, all from one sample in a study of memory CD4+ T cells and cytomegalovirus serostatus. Sequencing used immunoSEQ multiplex PCR; TCRdb keeps in-frame clones, though not all of them. Of around 50,000 clones in the sample, around 82% were seen once. Sequencing input: memory CD4+ T cells from blood. The receptors shown here come from an adult in good health and CMV-seronegative. CDR3s include the opening cysteine and the closing phenylalanine or tryptophan.

TRBJ2-1,TRBV6-1,CASSGGARQYYNEQFF
TRBJ2-6,TRBV4-1,CASSQEGASGANVLTF
TRBJ2-3,TRBV6-1,CASSEKWGSDTQYF
TRBJ2-7,TRBV6-5,CASSYSRGYSYEQYF
TRBJ1-1,TRBV19,CAVAGMNTEAFF
TRBJ1-1,TRBV5-4,CASSLGGVGTEAFF
TRBJ2-3,TRBV9,CASSVTVKGGTDTQYF
TRBJ2-7,TRBV5-3,CARSPRFRDRETSGSTVMYF
TRBJ1-2,TRBV6-5,CASSPGTDGYTF
TRBJ2-3,TRBV18,CASSPFGVSTDTQYF
TRBJ2-4,TRBV6-1,CASSEGGGKAKNIQYF
TRBJ1-2,TRBV28,CASTLRGGIGYTF
TRBJ2-7,TRBV30,CAWSKIAGSMDEQYF
TRBJ2-1,TRBV7-9,CASSLAGSNEQFF
TRBJ2-7,TRBV18,CASSPGQATYEQYF
TRBJ1-1,TRBV6-5,CASSYVDRGTEAFF
TRBJ2-5,TRBV7-9,CASSLGSGTSRWETQYF
TRBJ2-7,TRBV5-1,CASSLVSGYEQYF
TRBJ2-4,TRBV5-8,CASSSILKAKNIQYF
TRBJ2-3,TRBV11-3,CASSKGASTDTQYF
TRBJ2-2,TRBV11-2,CASSPRQGSFTGELFF
TRBJ1-4,TRBV18,CASSPGRGPEKLFF
TRBJ1-2,TRBV29-1,CSVERGRGYTF
TRBJ2-7,TRBV12-5,CASGPPLSLAGNHEQYF
TRBJ2-5,TRBV6-5,CASSYSGQETQYF
TRBJ1-2,TRBV28,CASSIIHRGQLAGYTF
TRBJ1-2,TRBV10-2,CASSELILPNYGYTF
TRBJ2-5,TRBV10-1,CASSESLGQMETQYF
TRBJ1-1,TRBV27,CASSVQGAGPLMNTEAFF
TRBJ1-2,TRBV10-2,CASSSAYGYTF
TRBJ2-7,TRBV28,CASSLLGQGTDEQYF
TRBJ2-2,TRBV6-1,CASSPEGINTGELFF
TRBJ2-7,TRBV2,CASSEATRGNEQYF
TRBJ1-1,TRBV7-9,CASSLDAGGESAFF
TRBJ2-1,TRBV5-1,CASSGRTGRHSYNEQFF
TRBJ2-6,TRBV10-1,CASSEGGQGPSGANVLTF
TRBJ2-3,TRBV20-1,CSAPRGDTQYF
TRBJ1-2,TRBV29-1,CSVNNGYGYTF
TRBJ1-5,TRBV18,CASSTGNQPQHF
TRBJ2-1,TRBV29-1,CSVVGHNEQFF
TRBJ2-3,TRBV7-3,CASSLFVASGSTDTQYF
TRBJ2-1,TRBV1,CTSSLQSGNRTNEQFF
TRBJ2-4,TRBV25-1,CASSEVGPLAKNIQYF
TRBJ2-7,TRBV10-1,CASSESHSYEQYF
TRBJ2-7,TRBV27,CASSPRTGVYEQYF
TRBJ2-1,TRBV2,CASSAQWGPGDEQFF
TRBJ1-1,TRBV7-3,CASSLTRQLNTEAFF
TRBJ2-1,TRBV29-1,CSVAKTRDAYNEQFF
TRBJ2-7,TRBV18,CASSRNPKTVYEQYF
TRBJ2-1,TRBV2,CASSSLSSYNEQFF
TRBJ2-7,TRBV7-2,CASSLQGGLAGTYEQYF
TRBJ1-1,TRBV5-1,CASSLQGMNTEAFF
TRBJ2-4,TRBV27,CASSGGGRLAANIQYF
TRBJ1-1,TRBV6-5,CASRMGERTEAFF
TRBJ2-2,TRBV5-4,CASSVRLAGGPGTGELFF
TRBJ1-5,TRBV28,CASSPISYGEPQHF
TRBJ1-4,TRBV19,CASSLDINREKLFF
TRBJ2-3,TRBV7-3,CASSPDTDTQYF